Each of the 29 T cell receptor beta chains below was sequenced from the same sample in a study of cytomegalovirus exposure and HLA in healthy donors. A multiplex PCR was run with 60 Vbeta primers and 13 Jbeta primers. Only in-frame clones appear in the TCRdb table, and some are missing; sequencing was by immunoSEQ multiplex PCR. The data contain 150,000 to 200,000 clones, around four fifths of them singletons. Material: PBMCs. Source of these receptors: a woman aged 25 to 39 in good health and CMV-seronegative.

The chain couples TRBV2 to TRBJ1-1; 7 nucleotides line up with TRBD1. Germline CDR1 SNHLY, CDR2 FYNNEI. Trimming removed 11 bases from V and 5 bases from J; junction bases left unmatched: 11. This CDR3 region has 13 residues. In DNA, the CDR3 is TGTGCCTTACCAGGACAGGTGGGAACTGAAGCTTTCTTT. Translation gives CALPGQVGTEAFF.

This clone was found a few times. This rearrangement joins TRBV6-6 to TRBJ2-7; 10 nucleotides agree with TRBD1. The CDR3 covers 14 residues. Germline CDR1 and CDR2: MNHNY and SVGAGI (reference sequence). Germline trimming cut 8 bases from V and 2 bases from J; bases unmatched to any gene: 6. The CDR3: CASGRGTGAYEQYF. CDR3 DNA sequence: TGTGCCAGCGGGCGAGGGACAGGGGCCTACGAGCAGTACTTC.

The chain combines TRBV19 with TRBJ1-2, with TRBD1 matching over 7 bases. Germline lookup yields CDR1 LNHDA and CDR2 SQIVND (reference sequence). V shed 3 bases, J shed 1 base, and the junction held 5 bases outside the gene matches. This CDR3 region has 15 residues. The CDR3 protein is CASSIVGQINYGYTF. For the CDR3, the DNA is TGTGCCAGTAGTATCGTGGGACAGATTAACTATGGCTACACCTTC.

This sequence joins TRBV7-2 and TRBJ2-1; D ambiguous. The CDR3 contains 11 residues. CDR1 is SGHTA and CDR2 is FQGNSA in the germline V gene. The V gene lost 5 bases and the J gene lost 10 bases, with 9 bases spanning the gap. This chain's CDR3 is CASSQRFEQFF. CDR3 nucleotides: TGTGCCAGCAGCCAGAGGTTCGAGCAGTTCTTC.

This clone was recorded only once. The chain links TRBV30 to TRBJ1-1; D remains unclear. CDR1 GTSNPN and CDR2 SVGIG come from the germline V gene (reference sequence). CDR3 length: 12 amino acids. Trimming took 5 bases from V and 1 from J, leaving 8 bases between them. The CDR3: CAWDLRNTEAFF. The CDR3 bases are TGTGCCTGGGACTTAAGGAACACTGAAGCTTTCTTT. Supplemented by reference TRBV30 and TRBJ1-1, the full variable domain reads SQTIHQWPATLVQPVGSPLSLECTVEGTSNPNLYWYRQAAGRGLQLLFYSVGIGQISSEVPQNLSASRPQDRQFILSSKKLLLSDSGFYLCAWDLRNTEAFFGQGTRLTVV.

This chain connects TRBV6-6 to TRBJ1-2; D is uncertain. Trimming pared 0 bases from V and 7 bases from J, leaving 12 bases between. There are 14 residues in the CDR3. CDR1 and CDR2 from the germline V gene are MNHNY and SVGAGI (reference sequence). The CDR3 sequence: CASSYSGPGSGYTF. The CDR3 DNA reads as TGTGCCAGCAGTTACTCGGGTCCGGGGAGTGGCTACACCTTC.

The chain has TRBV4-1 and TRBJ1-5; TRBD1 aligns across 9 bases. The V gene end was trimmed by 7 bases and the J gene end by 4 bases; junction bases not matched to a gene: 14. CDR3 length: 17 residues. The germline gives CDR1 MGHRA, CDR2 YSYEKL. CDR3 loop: CASKLANDRGGNQPQHF. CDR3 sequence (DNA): TGCGCCAGCAAATTGGCCAATGACAGGGGGGGTAATCAGCCCCAGCATTTT.

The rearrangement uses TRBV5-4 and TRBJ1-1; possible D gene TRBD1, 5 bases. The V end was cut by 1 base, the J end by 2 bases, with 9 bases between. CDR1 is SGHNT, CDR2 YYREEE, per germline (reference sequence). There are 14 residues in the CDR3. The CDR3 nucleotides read TGTGCCAGCAGCTTGCTTCAGGGTAACACTGAAGCTTTCTTT. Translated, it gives CASSLLQGNTEAFF.

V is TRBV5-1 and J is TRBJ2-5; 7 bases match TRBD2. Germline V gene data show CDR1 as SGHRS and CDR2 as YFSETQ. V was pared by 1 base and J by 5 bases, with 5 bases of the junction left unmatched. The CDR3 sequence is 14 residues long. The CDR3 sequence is CASSLFLGGETQYF. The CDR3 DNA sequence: TGCGCCAGCAGCTTGTTCCTCGGGGGGGAGACCCAGTACTTC.

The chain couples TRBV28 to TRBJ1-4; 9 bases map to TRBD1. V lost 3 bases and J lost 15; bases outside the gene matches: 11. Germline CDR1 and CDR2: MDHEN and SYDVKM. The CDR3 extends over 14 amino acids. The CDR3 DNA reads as TGTGCCAGCAGTTTCGGTTACAGGGGGCGGGGGGTGTTTTTT. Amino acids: CASSFGYRGRGVFF.

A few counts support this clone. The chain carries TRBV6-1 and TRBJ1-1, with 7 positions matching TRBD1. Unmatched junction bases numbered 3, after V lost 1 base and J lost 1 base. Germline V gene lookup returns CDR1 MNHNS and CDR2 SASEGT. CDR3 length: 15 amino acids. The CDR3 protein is CASSEVRTGNTEAFF. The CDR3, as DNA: TGTGCCAGCAGTGAAGTTCGGACAGGGAACACTGAAGCTTTCTTT.

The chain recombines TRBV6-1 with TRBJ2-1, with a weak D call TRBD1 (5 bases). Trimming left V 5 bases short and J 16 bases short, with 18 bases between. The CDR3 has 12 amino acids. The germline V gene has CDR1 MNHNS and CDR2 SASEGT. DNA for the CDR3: TGTGCCAGCAGTTATTCTCAGGGAACCCCCTTCTTC. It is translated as CASSYSQGTPFF.

The CDR3 loop is CSVEDGVYGYTF. CDR3 DNA: TGCAGCGTTGAAGATGGAGTCTATGGCTACACCTTC. This chain uses TRBV29-1 with TRBJ1-2; D gene unclear. V lost 0 bases and J 4 bases, leaving 6 bases between the germline ends. Germline CDR1 reads SQVTM; CDR2 reads ANQGSEA. The CDR3 has 12 residues.

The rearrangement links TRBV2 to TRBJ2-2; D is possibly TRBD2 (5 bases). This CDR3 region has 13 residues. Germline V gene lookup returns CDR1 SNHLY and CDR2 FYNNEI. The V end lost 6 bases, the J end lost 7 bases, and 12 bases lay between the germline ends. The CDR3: CASRGSGVGELFF. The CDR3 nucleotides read TGTGCCAGCAGGGGGTCCGGGGTCGGGGAGCTGTTTTTT.

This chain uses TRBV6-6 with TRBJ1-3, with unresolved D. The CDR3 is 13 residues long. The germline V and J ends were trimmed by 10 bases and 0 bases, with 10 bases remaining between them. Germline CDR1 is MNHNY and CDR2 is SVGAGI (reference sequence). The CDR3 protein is CAIGGNSGNTIYF. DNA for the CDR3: TGTGCCATCGGAGGCAACTCTGGAAACACCATATATTTT.

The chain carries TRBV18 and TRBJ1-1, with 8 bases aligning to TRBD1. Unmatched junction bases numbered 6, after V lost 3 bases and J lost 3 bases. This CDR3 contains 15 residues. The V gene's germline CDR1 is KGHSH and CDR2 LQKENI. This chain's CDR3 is CASSPQQGVDTEAFF. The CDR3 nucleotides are TGTGCCAGCTCACCCCAACAGGGGGTCGACACTGAAGCTTTCTTT.

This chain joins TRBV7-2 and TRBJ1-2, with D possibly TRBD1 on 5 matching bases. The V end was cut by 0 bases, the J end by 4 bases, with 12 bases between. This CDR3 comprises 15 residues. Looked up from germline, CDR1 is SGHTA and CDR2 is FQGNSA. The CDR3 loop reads CASSLASAGGYGYTF. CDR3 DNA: TGTGCCAGCAGCTTAGCGTCGGCGGGGGGCTATGGCTACACCTTC.

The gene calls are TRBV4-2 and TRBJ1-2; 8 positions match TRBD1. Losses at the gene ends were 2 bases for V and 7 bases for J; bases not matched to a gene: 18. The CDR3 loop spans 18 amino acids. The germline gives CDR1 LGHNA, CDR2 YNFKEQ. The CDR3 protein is CASSQHSQDRDGVGGYTF. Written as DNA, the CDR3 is TGTGCCAGCAGCCAACATAGCCAGGACAGGGACGGGGTAGGTGGCTACACCTTC.

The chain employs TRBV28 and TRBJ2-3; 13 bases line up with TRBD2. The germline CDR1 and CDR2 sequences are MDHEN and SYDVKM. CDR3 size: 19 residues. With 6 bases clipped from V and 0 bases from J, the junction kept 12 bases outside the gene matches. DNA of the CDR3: TGTGCCAGCAGCCTCTCCAGGACTAGCGGGGGAATTAGCACAGATACGCAGTATTTT. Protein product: CASSLSRTSGGISTDTQYF.

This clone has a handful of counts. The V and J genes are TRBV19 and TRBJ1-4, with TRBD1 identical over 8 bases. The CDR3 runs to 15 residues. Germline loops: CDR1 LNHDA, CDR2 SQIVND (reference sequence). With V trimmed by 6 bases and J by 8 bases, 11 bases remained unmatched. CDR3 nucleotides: TGTGCCAGTAGAGAGCCCGGACAGGGTCAGGAAAAACTGTTTTTT. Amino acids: CASREPGQGQEKLFF.

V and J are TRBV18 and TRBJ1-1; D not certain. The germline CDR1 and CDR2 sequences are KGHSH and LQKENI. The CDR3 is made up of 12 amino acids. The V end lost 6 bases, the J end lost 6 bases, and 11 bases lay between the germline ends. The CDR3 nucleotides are TGTGCCAGCTCGGCTGGAGGCGCTGAAGCTTTCTTT. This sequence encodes CASSAGGAEAFF.

The CDR3 loop reads CASRDRDRVGAFDTEAFF. Written as DNA, the CDR3 is TGCGCCAGCAGAGATCGCGACAGGGTTGGTGCCTTCGACACTGAAGCTTTCTTT. The rearrangement uses TRBV5-1 and TRBJ1-1, with TRBD1 matching 7 bases. Per the germline V gene, CDR1 is SGHRS and CDR2 is YFSETQ. CDR3 size: 18 residues. J was trimmed by 3 bases and V by 5 bases; bases with no gene match: 19.

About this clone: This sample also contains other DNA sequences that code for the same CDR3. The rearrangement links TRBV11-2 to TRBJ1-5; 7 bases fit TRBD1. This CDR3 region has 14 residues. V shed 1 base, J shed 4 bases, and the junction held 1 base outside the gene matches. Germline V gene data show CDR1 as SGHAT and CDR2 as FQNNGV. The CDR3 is CASSLAGGNQPQHF. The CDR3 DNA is TGTGCCAGCAGCTTAGCAGGGGGAAATCAGCCCCAGCATTTT.

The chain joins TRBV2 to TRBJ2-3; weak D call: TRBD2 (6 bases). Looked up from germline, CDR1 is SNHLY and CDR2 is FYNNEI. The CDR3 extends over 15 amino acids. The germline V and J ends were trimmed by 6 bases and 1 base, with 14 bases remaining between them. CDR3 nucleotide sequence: TGTGCCAGCAGAGGGGTAGCGGCCGGCACAGATACGCAGTATTTT. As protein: CASRGVAAGTDTQYF.

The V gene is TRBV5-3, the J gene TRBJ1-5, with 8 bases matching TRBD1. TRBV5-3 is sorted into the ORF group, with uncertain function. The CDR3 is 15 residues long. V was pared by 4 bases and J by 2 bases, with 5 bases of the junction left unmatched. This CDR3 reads CARSRDRGCNQPQHF. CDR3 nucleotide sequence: TGTGCCAGAAGCCGAGACAGGGGATGCAATCAGCCCCAGCATTTT.

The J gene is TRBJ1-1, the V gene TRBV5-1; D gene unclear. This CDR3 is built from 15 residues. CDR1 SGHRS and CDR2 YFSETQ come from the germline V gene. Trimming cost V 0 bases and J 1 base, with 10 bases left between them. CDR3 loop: CASSLAVDKNTEAFF. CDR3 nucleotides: TGCGCCAGCAGCTTGGCGGTAGACAAGAACACTGAAGCTTTCTTT. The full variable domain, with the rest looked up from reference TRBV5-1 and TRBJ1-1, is KAGVTQTPRYLIKTRGQQVTLSCSPISGHRSVSWYQQTPGQGLQFLFEYFSETQRNKGNFPGRFSGRQFSNSRSEMNVSTLELGDSALYLCASSLAVDKNTEAFFGQGTRLTVV.

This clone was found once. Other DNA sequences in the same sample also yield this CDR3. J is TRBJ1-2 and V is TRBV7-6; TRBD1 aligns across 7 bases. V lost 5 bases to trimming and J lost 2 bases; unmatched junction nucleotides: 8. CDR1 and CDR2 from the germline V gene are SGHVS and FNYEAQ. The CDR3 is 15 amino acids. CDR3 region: CASSEGTATNYGYTF. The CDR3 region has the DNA TGTGCCAGCAGCGAAGGGACAGCGACCAACTATGGCTACACCTTC.

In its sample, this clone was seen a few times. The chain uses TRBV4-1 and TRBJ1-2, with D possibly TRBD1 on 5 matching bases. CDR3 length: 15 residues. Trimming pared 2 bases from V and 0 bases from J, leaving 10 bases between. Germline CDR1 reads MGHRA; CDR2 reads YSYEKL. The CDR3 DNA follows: TGCGCCAGCAGCCAACCGACAGCTTCTAACTATGGCTACACCTTC. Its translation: CASSQPTASNYGYTF.

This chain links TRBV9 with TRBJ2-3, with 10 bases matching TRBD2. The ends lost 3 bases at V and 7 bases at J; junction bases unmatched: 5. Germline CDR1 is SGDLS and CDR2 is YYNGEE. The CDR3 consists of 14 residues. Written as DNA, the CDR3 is TGTGCCAGCAGCGCTGGGACTAGCGTAAATACGCAGTATTTT. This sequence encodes CASSAGTSVNTQYF.